This entry describes one T cell receptor beta chain. Its antigen is undetermined. Naive CD4+ T cells were purified with Tregs depleted by CD25. Overall study findings and caveats: Tumor-infiltrating Treg TCR alpha and beta sequences overlapped most with tumor naive CD4+ T cells, then blood naive.

After constant-region reverse-primer amplification, full-length variable regions underwent semi-nested PCR with Nested Universal Primer A. One entry per CDR3 protein, called by TCRdb with MiXCR from the 5' RACE reads. The repertoire holds about 62,000 distinct CDR3 sequences, approximately 31% seen once, with 2.3% in the top ten. CDR1 and CDR2 from the germline V gene are MGHRA and YSYEKL. CDR3 size: 14 residues. The V and J ends lost 7 bases and 4 bases respectively, with 14 bases between them. The rearrangement links TRBV4-1 to TRBJ1-3, with D maybe TRBD1 (5 bases). Sequenced: tumor-infiltrating naive CD4+ T cells sorted from the breast tumor. Subset here: naive CD4+ T cells, CD4+CD45RA+CD25-. The receptor was derived from a female donor with breast cancer. This CDR3 reads CASTVGTFGNTIYF. CDR3 bases: TGCGCCAGCACCGTCGGGACTTTCGGAAACACCATATATTTT.